Listed below are T cell receptor beta chains from one sample, sequenced in a study of T cell responses to AZD1222 COVID-19 vaccine. Sequencing used immunoSEQ multiplex PCR; TCRdb keeps in-frame clones, though not all of them. This sample has approximately 150,000 clones, with over 75% found just once. This specimen was peripheral blood, taken 28 days after the second dose of the MenACWY control vaccine. The receptors derive from an adult who received the MenACWY meningococcal vaccine as a control. The CDR3 runs from the conserved cysteine through the conserved F or W. Fields, in order: J gene, V gene, CDR3 protein.

J gene: TRBJ1-1; V gene: TRBV12-3/TRBV12-4; CDR3 protein: CASSLDPDTEAFF
J gene: TRBJ1-2; V gene: TRBV20-1; CDR3 protein: CSASRGEDYTF
J gene: TRBJ1-5; V gene: TRBV21-1; CDR3 protein: CASSGGPQPQHF
J gene: TRBJ1-2; V gene: TRBV4-1; CDR3 protein: CASSQSLGDIYGYTF
J gene: TRBJ1-1; V gene: TRBV7-9; CDR3 protein: CASSPNTGGWFTEAFF
J gene: TRBJ2-7; V gene: TRBV3-1/TRBV3-2; CDR3 protein: CASSIWDRTIEQYF
J gene: TRBJ1-2; V gene: TRBV6-1; CDR3 protein: CASSESGYTF
J gene: TRBJ2-5; V gene: TRBV5-1; CDR3 protein: CASSLQGAGETQYF
J gene: TRBJ1-5; V gene: TRBV6-2/TRBV6-3; CDR3 protein: CASSPTRFSNQPQHF
J gene: TRBJ2-7; V gene: TRBV7-9; CDR3 protein: CASSFPGTGNEQYF
J gene: TRBJ2-7; V gene: TRBV28; CDR3 protein: CASRPGGPRYEQYF
J gene: TRBJ2-7; V gene: TRBV15; CDR3 protein: CATSRDGRQGYEQYF
J gene: TRBJ2-7; V gene: TRBV14; CDR3 protein: CASSPRTVLYEQYF
J gene: TRBJ1-6; V gene: TRBV28; CDR3 protein: CASRPLPGQDNSPLHF
J gene: TRBJ1-1; V gene: TRBV4-1; CDR3 protein: CASRDRTGMGTEAFF
J gene: TRBJ1-5; V gene: TRBV18; CDR3 protein: CASSPGWGGSNQPQHF
J gene: TRBJ2-1; V gene: TRBV4-3; CDR3 protein: CASSQDYGGGGNEQFF
J gene: TRBJ2-7; V gene: TRBV27; CDR3 protein: CASSYRPTYEQYF
J gene: TRBJ1-2; V gene: TRBV12-3/TRBV12-4; CDR3 protein: CASTLGQGALETF
J gene: TRBJ1-2; V gene: TRBV6-1; CDR3 protein: CASSEDRAPYGYTF
J gene: TRBJ2-7; V gene: TRBV4-3; CDR3 protein: CASSQVPQESSYEQYF
J gene: TRBJ2-3; V gene: TRBV3-1/TRBV3-2; CDR3 protein: CASSQLGGTSTDTQYF
J gene: TRBJ2-1; V gene: TRBV2; CDR3 protein: CATKGLASTEEQFF